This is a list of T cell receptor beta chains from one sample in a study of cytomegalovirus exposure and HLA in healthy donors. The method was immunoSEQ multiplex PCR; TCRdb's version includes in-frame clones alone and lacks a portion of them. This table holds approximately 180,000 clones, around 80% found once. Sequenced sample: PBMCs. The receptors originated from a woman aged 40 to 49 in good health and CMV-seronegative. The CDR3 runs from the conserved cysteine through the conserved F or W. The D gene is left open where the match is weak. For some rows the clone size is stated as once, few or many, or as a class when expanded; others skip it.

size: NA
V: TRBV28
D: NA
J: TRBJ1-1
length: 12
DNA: TGTGCCAGCCTCAACCTTGGGACACGGGCTTTCTTT
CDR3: CASLNLGTRAFF

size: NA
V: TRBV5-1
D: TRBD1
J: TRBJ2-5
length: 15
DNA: TGCGCCAGCAGCTTAGGCTCAGGGGGCTGGGAGACCCAGTACTTC
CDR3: CASSLGSGGWETQYF

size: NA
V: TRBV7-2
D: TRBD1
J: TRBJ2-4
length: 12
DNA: TGTGCCAGCAGCGGGGACAGGGACATTCAGTACTTC
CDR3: CASSGDRDIQYF

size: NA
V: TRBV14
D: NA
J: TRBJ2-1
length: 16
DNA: TGTGCCAGCAGCCAAGTCACGGGGGGCACAAGGAATGAGCAGTTCTTC
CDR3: CASSQVTGGTRNEQFF

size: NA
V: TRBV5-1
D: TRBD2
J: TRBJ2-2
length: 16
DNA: TGCGCCAGCAGCGCCGGACTAGCGGGAGTGGCCGGGGAGCTGTTTTTT
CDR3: CASSAGLAGVAGELFF

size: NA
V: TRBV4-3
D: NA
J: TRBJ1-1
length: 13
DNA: TGCGCCAGCAGCACAGGTATTGGGCCGGGAGCTTTCTTT
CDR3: CASSTGIGPGAFF

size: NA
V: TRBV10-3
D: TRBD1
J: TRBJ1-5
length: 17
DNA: TGTGCCATCAGTGAGTCGGGGGGGACAGGGAGCGATCAGCCCCAGCATTTT
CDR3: CAISESGGTGSDQPQHF

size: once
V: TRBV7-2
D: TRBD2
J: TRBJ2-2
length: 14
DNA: TGTGCCAGCAGCTGGGGACTAGCTTCCGGGGAGCTGTTTTTT
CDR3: CASSWGLASGELFF

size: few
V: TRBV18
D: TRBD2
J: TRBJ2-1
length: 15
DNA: TGTGCCAGCTCACCCGGGACTAGCGGGAGTTCTGAGCAGTTCTTC
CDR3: CASSPGTSGSSEQFF

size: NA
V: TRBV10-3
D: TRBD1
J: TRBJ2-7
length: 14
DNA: TGTGCCATCAGCAAACGGGACAGATCCTACGAGCAGTACTTC
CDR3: CAISKRDRSYEQYF

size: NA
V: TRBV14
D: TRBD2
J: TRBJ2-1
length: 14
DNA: TGTGCCAGCAGCCCCGCTTCAGCGGGGAATGAGCAGTTCTTC
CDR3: CASSPASAGNEQFF

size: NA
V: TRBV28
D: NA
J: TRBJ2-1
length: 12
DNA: TGTGCCAGCAGTACTCAGGGGAATGAGCAGTTCTTC
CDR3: CASSTQGNEQFF

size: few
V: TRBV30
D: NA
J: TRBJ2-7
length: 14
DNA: TGTGCCTGGAAAGTCGGGAGTAACTCCTACGAGCAGTACTTC
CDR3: CAWKVGSNSYEQYF

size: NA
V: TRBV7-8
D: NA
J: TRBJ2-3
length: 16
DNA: TGTGCCAGCAGCTTAGTTGGTAGCACCCGCACAGATACGCAGTATTTT
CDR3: CASSLVGSTRTDTQYF

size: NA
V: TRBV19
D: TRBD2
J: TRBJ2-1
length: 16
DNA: TGTGCCAGTAGTATCCAACTAGCGGGAGTATACAATGAGCAGTTCTTC
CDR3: CASSIQLAGVYNEQFF

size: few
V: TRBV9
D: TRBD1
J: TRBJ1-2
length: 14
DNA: TGTGCCAGCAGCCCCGGACAGGGGGGCTATGGCTACACCTTC
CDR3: CASSPGQGGYGYTF

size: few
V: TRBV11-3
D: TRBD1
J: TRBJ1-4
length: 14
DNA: TGTGCCAGCAGCTTAGCAGGGGGCTGGGAAAAACTGTTTTTT
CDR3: CASSLAGGWEKLFF

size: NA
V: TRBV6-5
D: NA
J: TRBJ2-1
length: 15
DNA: TGTGCCAGCAGTCGGACCGGGAGCTCCTACAATGAGCAGTTCTTC
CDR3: CASSRTGSSYNEQFF

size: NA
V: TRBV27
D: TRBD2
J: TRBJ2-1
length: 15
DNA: TGTGCCAGCAGCCCTATATCCCCGCGGGGGAATGAGCAGTTCTTC
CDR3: CASSPISPRGNEQFF